The T cell receptor (beta chain) under discussion was sequenced for a study of blood T cell repertoires in COVID-19. Original handling: Nucleated cell number was recorded as an estimate derived from reference gene primer amplification. Repertoires were generated with immunoSEQ multiplex PCR, while TCRdb's copy carries only in-frame clones and drops some. V and J calls plus clone size are reproduced from that table; the DNA served to infer D and trimming. The sample holds hundreds of thousands of clones, around 83% seen once. Germline V gene sequence: CDR1 SQVTM, CDR2 ANQGSEA. The CDR3 extends over 13 amino acids.

Sequencing input: peripheral blood. The clonotype was recovered from a man older than 75 with acute or convalescent COVID-19. The chain is built from TRBV29-1 and TRBJ2-1; a possible D gene is TRBD1 (6 bases). CDR3 protein: CSTGTNPGNEQFF. In DNA, the CDR3 is TGCAGTACCGGGACAAACCCTGGCAATGAGCAGTTCTTC.